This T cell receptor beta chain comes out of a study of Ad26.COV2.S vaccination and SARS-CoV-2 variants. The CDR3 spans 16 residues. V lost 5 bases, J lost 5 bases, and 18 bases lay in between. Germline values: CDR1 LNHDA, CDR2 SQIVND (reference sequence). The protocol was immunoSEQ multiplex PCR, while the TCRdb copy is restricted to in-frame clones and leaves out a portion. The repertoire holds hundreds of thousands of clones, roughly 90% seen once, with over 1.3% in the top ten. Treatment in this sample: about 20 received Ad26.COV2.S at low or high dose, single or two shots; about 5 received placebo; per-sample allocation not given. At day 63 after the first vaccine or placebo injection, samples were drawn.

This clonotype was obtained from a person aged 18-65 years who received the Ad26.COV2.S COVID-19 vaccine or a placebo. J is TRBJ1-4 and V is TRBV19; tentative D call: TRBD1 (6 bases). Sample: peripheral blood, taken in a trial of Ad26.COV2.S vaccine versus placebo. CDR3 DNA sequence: TGTGCCAGTAGTTCGGGGTACAGGGAGGGAAATGAAAAACTGTTTTTT. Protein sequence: CASSSGYREGNEKLFF.